The 20 T cell receptor beta chains reported below all come from one sample, sequenced in a study of identical twins. TCRdb reanalysed the 5' RACE reads using MiXCR and keeps one entry per CDR3 protein. The table records a few hundred thousand distinct CDR3 sequences, approximately 10% of them present only once. These data also formed part of another study, on yellow fever vaccine responses in identical twins.

The sample consisted of PBMCs. Every receptor here comes from a woman aged 18-29 years in good health.

This clonotype was detected a few times. V usage is TRBV12-3 or TRBV12-4 and J usage is TRBJ2-6, with D perhaps given as TRBD1 or TRBD2 (6 bases each). The CDR3 has 16 residues. Trimming pared 6 bases from V and 1 base from J, leaving 13 bases between. The CDR3 sequence is CASRTGATSGANVLTF. For the CDR3, the DNA is TGTGCCAGCAGAACGGGGGCTACGTCTGGGGCCAACGTCCTGACTTTC.

In its sample, this clonotype was seen many times. The chain uses TRBV15 and TRBJ2-7; 7 bases are shared with TRBD1. The CDR3 spans 14 residues. Germline values: CDR1 LNHNV, CDR2 YYDKDF (reference sequence). The V and J ends lost 0 bases and 3 bases, in that order; junction bases with no gene match: 2. The CDR3 DNA reads as TGTGCCACCAGCAGAGAGGACAGGAGCTACGAGCAGTACTTC. It specifies CATSREDRSYEQYF.

In this sample, this clonotype turned up many times. The CDR3 loop is CASRPGTGASEQYF. Written as DNA, the CDR3 is TGTGCCAGCAGGCCCGGGACAGGGGCCTCCGAGCAGTACTTC. This chain links TRBV6-1 with TRBJ2-7; TRBD1 aligns across 10 bases. Germline lookup yields CDR1 MNHNS and CDR2 SASEGT. The length of the CDR3 is 14 residues. V shed 6 bases and J 6 bases; nucleotides not matched to a gene: 8.

The gene calls are TRBV7-9 and TRBJ2-1; D is undetermined. The CDR3 sequence is 13 residues long. Trimming cost V 0 bases and J 6 bases, with 6 bases left between them. Germline V CDR1 and CDR2: SEHNR, FQNEAQ (reference sequence). The CDR3 sequence: CASSLAGFNEQFF. CDR3 nucleotides: TGTGCCAGCAGCTTAGCAGGGTTCAATGAGCAGTTCTTC.

This clonotype was detected many times. The rearrangement uses TRBV12-3 or TRBV12-4 and TRBJ2-3, with 10 bases aligning to TRBD1. The CDR3 covers 14 residues. J gave up 4 bases and V 7 bases, and 5 bases lay outside the gene matches. The CDR3 reads CASTPTGGPDTQYF. CDR3 bases: TGTGCCAGCACCCCGACAGGGGGCCCAGATACGCAGTATTTT.

The J gene is TRBJ1-5, the V gene TRBV20-1; no clear D. Germline V gene lookup returns CDR1 DFQATT and CDR2 SNEGSKA (reference sequence). The CDR3 covers 14 residues. V shed 2 bases and J shed 0 bases, with 8 bases lying between them. Written as DNA, the CDR3 is TGCAGTGCTAGACCAAGAGATAGCAATCAGCCCCAGCATTTT. Its protein is CSARPRDSNQPQHF.

This clonotype was observed a handful of times. V gene TRBV7-8 combines with J gene TRBJ2-7, with a possible D match to TRBD1 (6 bases). CDR1 is SGHVS, CDR2 FQNEAQ, per germline. The CDR3 has 14 amino acids. Trimming took 9 bases from V and 7 from J, leaving 22 bases between them. In DNA form, the CDR3 reads TGTGCCAGTTACCCGGGACAAGCACCGGGGGAGCAGTACTTC. This translates into CASYPGQAPGEQYF.

Ten or more counts support this clonotype. CDR3 sequence: CASSQDRGSGNTIYF. The DNA for the CDR3 is TGCGCCAGCAGCCAAGATCGGGGCTCTGGAAACACCATATATTTT. V usage is TRBV4-3 and J usage is TRBJ1-3, with D hard to call. V dropped 0 bases and J dropped 0 bases, with 6 bases sitting between them. Germline assignment: CDR1 LGHNA and CDR2 YSLEER. The CDR3 consists of 15 residues.

The table lists this clonotype with a few counts. The chain links TRBV28 to TRBJ2-7, with D possibly matching TRBD2 (6 bases). The CDR3 length is 14 residues. CDR1 and CDR2 (germline): MDHEN, SYDVKM. V was clipped by 5 bases and J by 2 bases, with 13 bases between them. This chain's CDR3 is CASSLGTSPYEQYF. CDR3 in DNA: TGTGCCAGCAGTCTCGGGACTTCCCCCTACGAGCAGTACTTC.

This clonotype was seen a handful of times. The chain has TRBV19 and TRBJ2-1, with TRBD2 identical over 7 bases. The CDR3 covers 18 residues. Looked up from germline, CDR1 is LNHDA and CDR2 is SQIVND (reference sequence). J gave up 0 bases and V 2 bases, and 10 bases lay outside the gene matches. The CDR3 region is CASSIWLRLADSYNEQFF. For the CDR3, the DNA is TGTGCCAGTAGTATATGGCTTCGGCTAGCGGACTCCTACAATGAGCAGTTCTTC.

This clonotype was observed a few times. This chain uses TRBV6-2 or TRBV6-3 with TRBJ2-1; 14 bases are a match to TRBD2. Trimming at V came to 4 bases and at J to 6 bases, leaving 8 bases not matched to a gene. Germline V CDR1 and CDR2: MNHEY, SVGEGT. This CDR3 region has 17 residues. The CDR3 DNA sequence: TGTGCCAGCAGTTCGGGACTAGCGGGAGTTCTAGGCAATGAGCAGTTCTTC. Its protein is CASSSGLAGVLGNEQFF.

In this sample, this clonotype turned up a few times. This chain connects TRBV11-2 to TRBJ2-7, with TRBD1 matching 8 bases. Germline CDR1 reads SGHAT; CDR2 reads FQNNGV. The CDR3 length is 12 residues. With 4 bases clipped from V and 8 bases from J, the junction kept 4 bases outside the gene matches. The CDR3 region has the DNA TGTGCCAGCAGCTCAGGGGGCTCGAAGCAGTACTTC. Translation: CASSSGGSKQYF.

In its sample, this clonotype was seen many times. This chain uses TRBV9 with TRBJ2-7; TRBD2 matches 7 bases. CDR1 is SGDLS, CDR2 YYNGEE, per germline. Unmatched junction bases numbered 16, after V lost 0 bases and J lost 4 bases. The CDR3 consists of 18 residues. CDR3 protein: CASSVDGDPGGSTYEQYF. The CDR3 DNA reads as TGTGCCAGCAGCGTAGACGGGGACCCTGGCGGGAGTACTTACGAGCAGTACTTC. Together with reference TRBV9 and TRBJ2-7, the CDR3 gives the full variable domain: DSGVTQTPKHLITATGQRVTLRCSPRSGDLSVYWYQQSLDQGLQFLIQYYNGEERAKGNILERFSAQQFPDLHSELNLSSLELGDSALYFCASSVDGDPGGSTYEQYFGPGTRLTVT.

This clonotype was seen ten or more times. The chain recombines TRBV15 with TRBJ2-2; no clear D gene. V dropped 5 bases and J dropped 4 bases, with 11 bases sitting between them. Germline V gives CDR1 LNHNV, CDR2 YYDKDF (reference sequence). The CDR3 covers 14 residues. DNA for the CDR3: TGTGCCACCAGCCCCCGATCGAGCACCGGGGAGCTGTTTTTT. Translated: CATSPRSSTGELFF.

This clonotype was recorded a few times. V gene TRBV20-1 combines with J gene TRBJ2-5; no clear D gene. The CDR3 loop spans 16 amino acids. Germline CDR1 reads DFQATT; CDR2 reads SNEGSKA (reference sequence). Between the trimmed V and J ends, which lost 0 bases and 1 base, there was a span of 15 bases. CDR3 DNA sequence: TGCAGTGCTAGAGATTTCCGATTCACAGTCCAAGAGACCCAGTACTTC. This translates into CSARDFRFTVQETQYF.

This clonotype showed up many times. The V gene is TRBV3-1, the J gene TRBJ1-4, with unresolved D. Trimming stripped 0 bases from V and 6 bases from J, with 8 bases between. This CDR3 spans 14 amino acids. Germline V gives CDR1 LGHDT, CDR2 YNNKEL (reference sequence). CDR3 amino acids: CASSQDVRDEKLFF. CDR3 DNA sequence: TGTGCCAGCAGCCAAGATGTTCGAGATGAAAAACTGTTTTTT. The full variable domain, rest sourced from reference TRBV3-1 and TRBJ1-4, is DTAVSQTPKYLVTQMGNDKSIKCEQNLGHDTMYWYKQDSKKFLKIMFSYNNKELIINETVPNRFSPKSPDKAHLNLHINSLELGDSAVYFCASSQDVRDEKLFFGSGTQLSVL.

Regarding this clonotype: Being one base from a much bigger clone, this may be a read error. The chain combines TRBV20-1 with TRBJ2-2; TRBD1 aligns across 7 bases. CDR1 DFQATT and CDR2 SNEGSKA come from the germline V gene (reference sequence). The CDR3 extends over 15 amino acids. The CDR3 DNA follows: TGCAGTGCTCAGTCGGGACAGATAAAGACCGGGGAGCCGTTTTTT. Protein sequence: CSAQSGQIKTGEPFF.

Only a few counts were recorded for this clonotype. This chain connects TRBV10-3 to TRBJ1-1, with D maybe TRBD1 (6 bases). The length of the CDR3 is 15 residues. Trimming took 9 bases from V and 2 from J, leaving 19 bases between them. Germline values: CDR1 ENHRY, CDR2 SYGVKD. The CDR3 coding sequence is TGTGCCATAACCCGAAACGGACAGCAAAACACTGAAGCTTTCTTT. It is translated as CAITRNGQQNTEAFF.

This clonotype was seen ten or more times. The chain links TRBV20-1 to TRBJ2-3, with 7 bases that match TRBD2. V gave up 2 bases and J gave up 10 bases; unmatched junction bases: 3. The CDR3 runs 11 residues. CDR1 DFQATT and CDR2 SNEGSKA come from the germline V gene (reference sequence). As DNA, the CDR3 is TGCAGTGCTAGAACGGGAGGAGCGCAGTATTTT. Translated, it gives CSARTGGAQYF.

This chain links TRBV28 with TRBJ2-3; 8 bases are a match to TRBD2. The CDR3 covers 15 residues. Looked up from germline, CDR1 is MDHEN and CDR2 is SYDVKM. Trimming cost V 5 bases and J 7 bases; bases outside gene matches: 11. The CDR3, as DNA: TGTGCCAGCAGTATCGGGGGGGTCACCGGCCATACGCAGTATTTT. As protein: CASSIGGVTGHTQYF.